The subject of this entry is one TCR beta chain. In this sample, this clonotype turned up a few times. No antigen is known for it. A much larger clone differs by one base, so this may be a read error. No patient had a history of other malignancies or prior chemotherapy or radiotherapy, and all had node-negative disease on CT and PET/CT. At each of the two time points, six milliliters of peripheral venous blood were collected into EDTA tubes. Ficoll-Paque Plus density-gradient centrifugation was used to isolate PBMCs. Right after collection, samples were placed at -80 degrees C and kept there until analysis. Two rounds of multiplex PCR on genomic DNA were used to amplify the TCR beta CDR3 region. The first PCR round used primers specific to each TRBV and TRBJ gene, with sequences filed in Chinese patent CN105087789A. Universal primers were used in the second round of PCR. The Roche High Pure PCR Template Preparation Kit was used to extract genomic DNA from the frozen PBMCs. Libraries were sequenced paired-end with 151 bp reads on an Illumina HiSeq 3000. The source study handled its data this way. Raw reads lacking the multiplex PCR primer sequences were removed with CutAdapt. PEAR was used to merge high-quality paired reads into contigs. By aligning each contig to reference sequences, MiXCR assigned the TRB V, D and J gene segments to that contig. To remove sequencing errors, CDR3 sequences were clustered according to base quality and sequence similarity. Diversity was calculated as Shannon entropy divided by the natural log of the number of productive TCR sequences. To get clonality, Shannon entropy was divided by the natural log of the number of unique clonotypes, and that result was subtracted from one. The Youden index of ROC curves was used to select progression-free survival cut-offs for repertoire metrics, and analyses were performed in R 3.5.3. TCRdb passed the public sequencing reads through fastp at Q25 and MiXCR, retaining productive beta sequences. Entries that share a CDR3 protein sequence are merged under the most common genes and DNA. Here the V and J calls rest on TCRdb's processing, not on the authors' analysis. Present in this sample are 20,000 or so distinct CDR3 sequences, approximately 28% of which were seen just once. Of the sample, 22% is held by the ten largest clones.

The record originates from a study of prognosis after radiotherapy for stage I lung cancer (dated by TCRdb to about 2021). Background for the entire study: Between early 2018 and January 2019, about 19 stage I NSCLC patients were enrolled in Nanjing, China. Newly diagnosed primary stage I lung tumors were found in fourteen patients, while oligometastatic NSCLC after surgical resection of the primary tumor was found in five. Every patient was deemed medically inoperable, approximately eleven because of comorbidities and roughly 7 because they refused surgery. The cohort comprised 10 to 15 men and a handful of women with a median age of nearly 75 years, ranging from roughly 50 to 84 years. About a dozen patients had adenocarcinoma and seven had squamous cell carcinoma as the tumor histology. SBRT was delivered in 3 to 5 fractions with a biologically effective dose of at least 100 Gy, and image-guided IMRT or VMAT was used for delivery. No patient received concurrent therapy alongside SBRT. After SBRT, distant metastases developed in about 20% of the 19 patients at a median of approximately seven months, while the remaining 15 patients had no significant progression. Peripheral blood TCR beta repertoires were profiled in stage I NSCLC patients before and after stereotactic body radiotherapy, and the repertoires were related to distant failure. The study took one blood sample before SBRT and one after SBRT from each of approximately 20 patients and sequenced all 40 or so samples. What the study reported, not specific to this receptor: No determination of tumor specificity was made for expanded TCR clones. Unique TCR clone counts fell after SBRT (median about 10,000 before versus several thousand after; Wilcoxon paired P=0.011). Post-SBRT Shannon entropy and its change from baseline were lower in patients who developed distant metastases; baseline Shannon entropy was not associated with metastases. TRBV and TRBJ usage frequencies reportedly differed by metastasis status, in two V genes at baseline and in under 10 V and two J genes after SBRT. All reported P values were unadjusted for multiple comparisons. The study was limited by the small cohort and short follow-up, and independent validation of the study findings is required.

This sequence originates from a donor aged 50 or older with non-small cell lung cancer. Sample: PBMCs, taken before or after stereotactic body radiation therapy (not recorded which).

DNA sequence: TGTGCCAGCAGCTCTTTTATTGAGGGTGAAGCTTTCTTT. This translates into CASSSFIEGEAFF. The V gene is TRBV7-2 and the J gene is TRBJ1-1; the D segment cannot be called with confidence. V and J are truncated by 4 bases and 7 bases respectively, leaving an intervening sequence of 13 bases. The CDR3 has 13 amino acids, counting the end cysteine and phenylalanine. Only the CDR3 DNA stays, 39 bases, in frame from base 1. From the germline V gene, CDR1 is SGHTA and CDR2 is FQGNSA.